This TCR beta chain was observed in a study of T cells in narcolepsy. Germline assignment: CDR1 SGHRS and CDR2 YFSETQ. After removal of 0 bases from V and 6 bases from J, the junction contained 7 bases not matched to a gene. CDR3 length: 15 residues. TCRdb's copy holds only in-frame clones and misses some; the assay was immunoSEQ multiplex PCR. This table holds 30,000 to 35,000 clones, around four fifths found once. V usage is TRBV5-1 and J usage is TRBJ2-3; 7 bases line up with TRBD1. The origin of this receptor is a human donor with narcolepsy. Sequencing used CD45RA- memory CD4+ T cells from PBMCs. CDR3 region: CASSLGGQRGDTQYF. CDR3 in DNA: TGCGCCAGCAGCTTGGGGGGACAGCGCGGGGATACGCAGTATTTT.